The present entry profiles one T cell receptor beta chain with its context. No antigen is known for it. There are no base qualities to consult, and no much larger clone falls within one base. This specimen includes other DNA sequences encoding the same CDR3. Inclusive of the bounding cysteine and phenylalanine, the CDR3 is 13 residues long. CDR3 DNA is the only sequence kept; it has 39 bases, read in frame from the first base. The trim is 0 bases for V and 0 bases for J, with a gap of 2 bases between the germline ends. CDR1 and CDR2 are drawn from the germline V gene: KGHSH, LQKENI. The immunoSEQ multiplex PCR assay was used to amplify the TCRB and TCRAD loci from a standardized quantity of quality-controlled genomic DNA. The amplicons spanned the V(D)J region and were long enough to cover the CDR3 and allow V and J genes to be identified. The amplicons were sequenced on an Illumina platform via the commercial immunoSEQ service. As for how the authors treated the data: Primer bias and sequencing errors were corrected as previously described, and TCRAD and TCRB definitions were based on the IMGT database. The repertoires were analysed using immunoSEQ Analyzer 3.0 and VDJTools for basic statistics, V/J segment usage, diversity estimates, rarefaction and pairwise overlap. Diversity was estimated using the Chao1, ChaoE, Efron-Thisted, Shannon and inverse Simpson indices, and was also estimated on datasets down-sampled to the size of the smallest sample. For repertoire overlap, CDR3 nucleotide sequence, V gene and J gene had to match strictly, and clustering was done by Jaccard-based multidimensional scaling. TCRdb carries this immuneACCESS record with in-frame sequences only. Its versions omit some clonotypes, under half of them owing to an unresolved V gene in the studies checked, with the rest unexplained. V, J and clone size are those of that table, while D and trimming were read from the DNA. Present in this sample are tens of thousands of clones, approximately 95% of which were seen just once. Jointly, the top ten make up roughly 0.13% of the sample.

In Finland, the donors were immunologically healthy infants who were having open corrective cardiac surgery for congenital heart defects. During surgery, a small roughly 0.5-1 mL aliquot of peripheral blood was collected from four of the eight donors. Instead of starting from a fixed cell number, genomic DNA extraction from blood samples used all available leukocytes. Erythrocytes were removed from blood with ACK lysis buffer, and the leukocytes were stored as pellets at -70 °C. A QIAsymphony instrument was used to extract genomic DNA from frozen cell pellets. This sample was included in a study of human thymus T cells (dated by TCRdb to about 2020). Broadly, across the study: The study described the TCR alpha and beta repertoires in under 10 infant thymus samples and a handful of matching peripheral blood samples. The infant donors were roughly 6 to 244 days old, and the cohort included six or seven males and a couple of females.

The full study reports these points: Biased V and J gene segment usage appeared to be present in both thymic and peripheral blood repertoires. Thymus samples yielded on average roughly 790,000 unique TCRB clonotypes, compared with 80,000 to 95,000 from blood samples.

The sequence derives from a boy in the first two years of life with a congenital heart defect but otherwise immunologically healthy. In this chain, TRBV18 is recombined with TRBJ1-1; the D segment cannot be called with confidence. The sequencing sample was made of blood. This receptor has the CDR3 CASSPPVNTEAFF. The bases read TGTGCCAGCTCACCACCAGTGAACACTGAAGCTTTCTTT.